This T cell receptor beta chain was documented in a study of cytomegalovirus exposure and HLA in healthy donors. Study as a whole: Ancestry clustering placed about four fifths of roughly 400 genotyped donors in the Caucasian-associated cluster. Broader study findings: Later analysis found that TCR beta chains associated with HLA were more clonally expanded than other, equally common chains.

This CDR3 has 15 amino acids. Trimming cost V 1 base and J 2 bases; bases outside gene matches: 5. Per germline, CDR1 SQVTM and CDR2 ANQGSEA. 60 Vbeta and 13 Jbeta primers were used in PCR. Method: immunoSEQ multiplex PCR; TCRdb's copy keeps in-frame clones and lacks some. The sample lists 130,000 to 150,000 clones; roughly 80% were seen once. For this clone: Its antigen is not identified.

Every donor was a healthy person donating bone marrow. This clonotype was sampled from a male donor in good health and CMV-seronegative. Sequencing input: PBMCs. V gene TRBV29-1 combines with J gene TRBJ2-7, with TRBD1 matching over 10 bases. CDR3 nucleotide sequence: TGCAGCGTTGAAGGGCCGGGACAGGGGCCCTACGAGCAGTACTTC. It encodes CSVEGPGQGPYEQYF.